The clone carrying this T cell receptor (beta chain) showed up just a few times. Its matching antigen is unknown. The entry originates in a study of vaccination and CD4 T cells after COVID-19. Turning to the study itself: Each control culture was treated with a CEFX pool, an HIV-1 Nef pool, or no peptide.

Described treatment: approximately nine-day PBMC culture with coronavirus spike peptide pools or control peptides (ViraFEST assay). ViraFEST expanded antigen-specific T cells with peptide pools, then sequenced TCRs. The Oncomine TCR Beta short-read assay sequenced DNA from cultured CD4+ T cells. A single record per CDR3 protein comes from TCRdb applying MiXCR to the PCR reads. This sample has about 16,000 distinct CDR3 sequences, with less than 70% found just once. Trimming took 6 bases from V and 5 from J, leaving 13 bases between them. This CDR3 is 13 amino acids long. From germline, CDR1 is MNHEY and CDR2 SVGEGT.

The chain carries TRBV6-2 or TRBV6-3 and TRBJ1-2; D unclear. The receptor was derived from a human donor who had recovered from COVID-19. Here the sequenced sample was CD4+ T cells from blood, cultured in vitro, taken before SARS-CoV-2 vaccination. The CDR3 DNA sequence: TGTGCCAGCAGCCCCGTAAGCATTTATGGCTACACCTTC. Its protein is CASSPVSIYGYTF.